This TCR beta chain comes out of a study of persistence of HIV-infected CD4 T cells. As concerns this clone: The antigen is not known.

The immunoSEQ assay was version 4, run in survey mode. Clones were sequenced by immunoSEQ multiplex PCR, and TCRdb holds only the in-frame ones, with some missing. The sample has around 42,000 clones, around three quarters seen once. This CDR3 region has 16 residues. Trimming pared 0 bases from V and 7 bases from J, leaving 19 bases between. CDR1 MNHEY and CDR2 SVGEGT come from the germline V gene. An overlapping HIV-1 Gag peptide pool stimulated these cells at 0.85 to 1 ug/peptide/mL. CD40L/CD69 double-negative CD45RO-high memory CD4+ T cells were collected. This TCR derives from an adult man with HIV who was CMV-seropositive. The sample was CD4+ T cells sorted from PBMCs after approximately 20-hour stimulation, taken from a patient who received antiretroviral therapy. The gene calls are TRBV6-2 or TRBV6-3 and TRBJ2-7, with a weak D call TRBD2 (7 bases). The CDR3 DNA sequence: TGTGCCAGCAGTTACTCTCGCGGGAGTTCCCAGGGGGAGCAGTACTTC. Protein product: CASSYSRGSSQGEQYF.